This T cell receptor (beta chain) is drawn from a study of T cells in Graves' hyperthyroidism and ophthalmopathy. Hyperthyroidism in the patients, aged 18 to 65, was newly diagnosed and under 2 months in duration. Diagnostic assessment was based on clinical symptoms, serum thyroxine and TRAb, thyroid ultrasound and orbital computed tomography. Amplification yielded TCR beta CDR3 regions, with RNA transcripts as the source. Initially, a first-round RT-PCR of the TCR CDR3 employed the HTBI primer set. MiXCR was run by TCRdb on the multiplex PCR reads, yielding one entry per CDR3 protein. The repertoire holds 550,000 to 850,000 distinct CDR3 sequences, with 15% to 20% as singletons. Findings and limits, study-wide: The majority of expanded thyroid clonotypes above 0.001 also appeared in blood. Onset of ophthalmopathy came a median about 6.5 months after the model predicted it.

This clonotype was recorded many times. Its cognate antigen is unknown. The germline CDR1 and CDR2 sequences are SEHNR and FQNEAQ (reference sequence). V lost 1 base and J lost 0, with 7 bases in between. The CDR3 loop spans 14 amino acids. The sequence derives from a woman aged 50 to 60 with Graves' hyperthyroidism that later progressed to Graves' ophthalmopathy. Input material: blood. This chain links TRBV7-9 with TRBJ2-7; D gene uncertain. The CDR3 DNA follows: TGTGCCAGCAGCTTAGAGCGTGGCTCCTACGAGCAGTACTTC. It yields the protein CASSLERGSYEQYF. The complete variable domain, with remaining parts taken from reference TRBV7-9 and TRBJ2-7, reads DTGVSQNPRHKITKRGQNVTFRCDPISEHNRLYWYRQTLGQGPEFLTYFQNEAQLEKSRLLSDRFSAERPKGSFSTLEIQRTEQGDSAMYLCASSLERGSYEQYFGPGTRLTVT.